What follows is one T cell receptor (beta chain) and its context. What it binds is unknown. The sample comes from a study of T cell responses to AZD1222 COVID-19 vaccine. Study as a whole: Researchers grouped second doses given at about 4 or about 12 weeks into one pool.

Regarding the study as a whole: Baseline testing showed seropositivity in only a handful of AZD1222 recipients.

Germline assignment: CDR1 MDHEN and CDR2 SYDVKM. The CDR3 loop spans 13 amino acids. Trimming removed 3 bases from V and 8 bases from J, with 13 bases in between. Using immunoSEQ multiplex PCR, the repertoire was profiled, and TCRdb retains in-frame clones only, with some absent. The sample has about 100,000 clones; around 90% are singletons. The genes are TRBV28 and TRBJ1-2, with a tentative D call TRBD1 (6 bases). This specimen consisted of peripheral blood, obtained on day 0 of AZD1222 vaccination. This sequence was found in an adult in good health. Here the CDR3 DNA reads TGTGCCAGCAGTTTTTTAGGGGGGGGAGGCTACACCTTC. Amino acid sequence: CASSFLGGGGYTF.